Here is one TCR beta chain with its context. As yet, its antigen is unknown. The data were obtained in a study of T cell responses to AZD1222 COVID-19 vaccine. Study conclusions and caveats: Nearly half of the spike-specific TCRs reportedly recognize variant regions that carry no mutations.

This table comes from immunoSEQ multiplex PCR, and its TCRdb copy is limited to in-frame clones, with some not included. The table lists about 72,000 clones, about nine tenths of them singletons. Germline CDR1 reads SGHTA; CDR2 reads FQGNSA. V was clipped by 4 bases and J by 2 bases, with 8 bases between them. CDR3 length equals 13 residues. The source material was peripheral blood, sampled on day 0 of AZD1222 vaccination. This receptor was identified in an adult in good health. The chain is built from TRBV7-2 and TRBJ1-2; possible D gene TRBD1, 6 bases. CDR3: CASSSGTNYGYTF. In nucleotides, the CDR3 is TGTGCCAGCAGCTCCGGGACAAACTATGGCTACACCTTC.